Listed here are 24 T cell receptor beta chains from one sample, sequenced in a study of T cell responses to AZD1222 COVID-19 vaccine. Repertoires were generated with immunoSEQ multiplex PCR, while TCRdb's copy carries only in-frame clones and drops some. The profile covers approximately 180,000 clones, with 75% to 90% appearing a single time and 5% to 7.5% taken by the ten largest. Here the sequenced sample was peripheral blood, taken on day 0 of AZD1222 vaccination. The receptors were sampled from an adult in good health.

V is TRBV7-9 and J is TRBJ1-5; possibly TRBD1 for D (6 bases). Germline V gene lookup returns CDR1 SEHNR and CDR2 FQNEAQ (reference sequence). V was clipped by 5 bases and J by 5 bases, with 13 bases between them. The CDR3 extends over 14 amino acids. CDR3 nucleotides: TGTGCCAGCAGCCGGGACATTGGTTATCAGCCCCAGCATTTT. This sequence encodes CASSRDIGYQPQHF.

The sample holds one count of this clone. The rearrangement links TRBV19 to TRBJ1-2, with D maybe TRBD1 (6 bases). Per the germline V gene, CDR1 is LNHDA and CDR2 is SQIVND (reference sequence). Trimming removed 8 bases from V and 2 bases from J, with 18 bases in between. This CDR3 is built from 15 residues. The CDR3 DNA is TGTGCCAGTGGGGCGCAGGGGAGCAGGAACTATGGCTACACCTTC. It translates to CASGAQGSRNYGYTF.

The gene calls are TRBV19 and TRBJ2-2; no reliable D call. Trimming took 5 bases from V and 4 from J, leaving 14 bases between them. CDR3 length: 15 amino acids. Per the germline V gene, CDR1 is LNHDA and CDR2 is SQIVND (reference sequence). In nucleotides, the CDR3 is TGTGCCAGTAGTCATCCTAGGTCTATCACCGGGGAGCTGTTTTTT. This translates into CASSHPRSITGELFF.

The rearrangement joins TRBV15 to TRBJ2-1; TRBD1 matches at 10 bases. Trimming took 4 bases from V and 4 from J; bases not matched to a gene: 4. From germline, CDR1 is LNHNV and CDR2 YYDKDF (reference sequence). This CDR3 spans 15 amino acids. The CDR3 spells CATSTDRGPYNEQFF. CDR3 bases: TGTGCCACCAGCACAGACAGGGGGCCTTACAATGAGCAGTTCTTC.

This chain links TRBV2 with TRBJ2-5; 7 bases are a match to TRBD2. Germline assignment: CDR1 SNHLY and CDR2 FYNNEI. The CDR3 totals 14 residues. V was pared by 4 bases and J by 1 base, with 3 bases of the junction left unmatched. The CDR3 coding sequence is TGTGCCAGCAGTGGAGGACTAGTCCAAGAGACCCAGTACTTC. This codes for CASSGGLVQETQYF.

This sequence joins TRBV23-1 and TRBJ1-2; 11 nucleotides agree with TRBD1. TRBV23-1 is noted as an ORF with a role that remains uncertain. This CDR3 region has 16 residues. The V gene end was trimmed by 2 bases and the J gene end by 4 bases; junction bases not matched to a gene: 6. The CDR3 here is CASSQPGTGGIYGYTF. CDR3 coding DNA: TGCGCCAGCAGTCAACCCGGGACAGGGGGGATCTATGGCTACACCTTC.

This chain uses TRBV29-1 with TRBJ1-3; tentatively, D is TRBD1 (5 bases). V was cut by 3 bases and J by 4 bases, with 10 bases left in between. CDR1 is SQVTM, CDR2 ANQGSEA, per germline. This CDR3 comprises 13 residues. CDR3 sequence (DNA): TGCAGCGTTGACAGGGTTGGGGGAAACACCATATATTTT. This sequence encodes CSVDRVGGNTIYF.

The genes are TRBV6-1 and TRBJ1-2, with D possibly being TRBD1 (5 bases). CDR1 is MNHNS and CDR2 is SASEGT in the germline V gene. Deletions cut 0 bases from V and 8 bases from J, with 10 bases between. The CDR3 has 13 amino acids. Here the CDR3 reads CASSEASGDGYTF. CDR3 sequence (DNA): TGTGCCAGCAGTGAAGCGAGCGGGGACGGCTACACCTTC.

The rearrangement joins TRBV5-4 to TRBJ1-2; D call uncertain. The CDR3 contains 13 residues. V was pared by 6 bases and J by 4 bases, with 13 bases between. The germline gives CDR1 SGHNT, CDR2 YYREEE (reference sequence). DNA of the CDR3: TGTGCCAGCAACACGGGCCTTGGCTATGGCTACACCTTC. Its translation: CASNTGLGYGYTF.

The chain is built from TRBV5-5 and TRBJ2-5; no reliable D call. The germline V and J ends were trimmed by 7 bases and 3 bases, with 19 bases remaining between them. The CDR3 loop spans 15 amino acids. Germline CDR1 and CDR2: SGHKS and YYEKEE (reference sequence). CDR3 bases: TGTGCCAGCTTCCCTTGGCGTCCTACTAAAGAGACCCAGTACTTC. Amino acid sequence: CASFPWRPTKETQYF.

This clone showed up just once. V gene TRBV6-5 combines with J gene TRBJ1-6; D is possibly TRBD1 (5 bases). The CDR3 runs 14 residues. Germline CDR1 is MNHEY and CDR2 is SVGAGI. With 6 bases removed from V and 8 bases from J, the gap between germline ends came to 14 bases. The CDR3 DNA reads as TGTGCCAGCAGCCCGCCCCACAGGCATTCACCCCTCCACTTT. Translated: CASSPPHRHSPLHF.

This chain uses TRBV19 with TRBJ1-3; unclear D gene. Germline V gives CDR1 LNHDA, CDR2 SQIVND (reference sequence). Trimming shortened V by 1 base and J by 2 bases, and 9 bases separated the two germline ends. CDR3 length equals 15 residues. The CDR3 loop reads CASSIGGGTGNTIYF. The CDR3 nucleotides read TGTGCCAGTAGTATAGGAGGAGGAACTGGAAACACCATATATTTT. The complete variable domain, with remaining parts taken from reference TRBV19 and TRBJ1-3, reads DGGITQSPKYLFRKEGQNVTLSCEQNLNHDAMYWYRQDPGQGLRLIYYSQIVNDFQKGDIAEGYSVSREKKESFPLTVTSAQKNPTAFYLCASSIGGGTGNTIYFGEGSWLTVV.

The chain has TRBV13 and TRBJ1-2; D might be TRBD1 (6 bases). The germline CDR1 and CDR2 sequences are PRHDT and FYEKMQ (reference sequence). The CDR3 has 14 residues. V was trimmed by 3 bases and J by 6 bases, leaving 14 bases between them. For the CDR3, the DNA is TGTGCCAGCAGCTTCGTGGGACAAACGGATGGCTACACCTTC. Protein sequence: CASSFVGQTDGYTF. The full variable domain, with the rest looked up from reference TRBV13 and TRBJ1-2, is AAGVIQSPRHLIKEKRETATLKCYPIPRHDTVYWYQQGPGQDPQFLISFYEKMQSDKGSIPDRFSAQQFSDYHSELNMSSLELGDSALYFCASSFVGQTDGYTFGSGTRLTVV.

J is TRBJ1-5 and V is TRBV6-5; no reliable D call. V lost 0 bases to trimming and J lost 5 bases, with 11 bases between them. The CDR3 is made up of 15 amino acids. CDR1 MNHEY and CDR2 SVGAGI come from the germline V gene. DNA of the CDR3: TGTGCCAGCAGTTACTCCAGTGGGAGAGATCAGCCCCAGCATTTT. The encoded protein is CASSYSSGRDQPQHF.

The CDR3 region is CASGDSGANVLTF. Written as DNA, the CDR3 is TGTGCCAGTGGAGACTCTGGGGCCAACGTCCTGACTTTC. J is TRBJ2-6 and V is TRBV19; D not resolved. Trimming pared 8 bases from V and 0 bases from J, leaving 5 bases between. CDR1 and CDR2 from the germline V gene are LNHDA and SQIVND (reference sequence). The CDR3 runs 13 residues.

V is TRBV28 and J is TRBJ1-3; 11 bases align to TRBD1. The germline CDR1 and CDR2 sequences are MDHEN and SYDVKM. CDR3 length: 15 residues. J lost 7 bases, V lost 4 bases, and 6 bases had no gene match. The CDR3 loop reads CASSYPGQGGNTIYF. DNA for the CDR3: TGTGCCAGCAGTTATCCGGGACAGGGGGGGAACACCATATATTTT.

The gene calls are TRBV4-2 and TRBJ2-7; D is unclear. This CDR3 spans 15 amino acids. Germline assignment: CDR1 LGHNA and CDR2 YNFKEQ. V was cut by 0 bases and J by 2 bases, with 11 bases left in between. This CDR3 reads CASSQESSGPYEQYF. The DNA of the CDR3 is TGTGCCAGCAGCCAAGAAAGTAGTGGACCCTACGAGCAGTACTTC.

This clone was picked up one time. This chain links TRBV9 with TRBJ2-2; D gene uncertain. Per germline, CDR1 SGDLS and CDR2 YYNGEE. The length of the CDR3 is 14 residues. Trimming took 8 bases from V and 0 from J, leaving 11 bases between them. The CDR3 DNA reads TGTGCCAGTACAAAGGCCTCGAACACCGGGGAGCTGTTTTTT. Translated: CASTKASNTGELFF.

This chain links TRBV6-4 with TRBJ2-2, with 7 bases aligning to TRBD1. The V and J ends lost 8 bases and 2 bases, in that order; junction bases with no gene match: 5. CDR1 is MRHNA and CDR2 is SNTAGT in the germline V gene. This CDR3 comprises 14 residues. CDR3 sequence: CASRGQRNTGELFF. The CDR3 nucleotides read TGTGCCAGCCGGGGACAGCGAAACACCGGGGAGCTGTTTTTT.

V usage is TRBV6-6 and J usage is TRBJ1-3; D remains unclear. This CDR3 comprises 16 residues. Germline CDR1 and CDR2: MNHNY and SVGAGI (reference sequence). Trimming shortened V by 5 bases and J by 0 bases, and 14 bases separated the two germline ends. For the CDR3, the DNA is TGTGCCAGCAGTGGTAGAAGGACCCGCTCTGGAAACACCATATATTTT. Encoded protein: CASSGRRTRSGNTIYF.

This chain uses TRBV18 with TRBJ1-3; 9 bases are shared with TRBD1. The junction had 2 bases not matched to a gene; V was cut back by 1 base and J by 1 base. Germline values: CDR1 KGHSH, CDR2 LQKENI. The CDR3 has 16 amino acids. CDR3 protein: CASSPLTGGSGNTIYF. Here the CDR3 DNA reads TGTGCCAGCTCACCACTGACAGGGGGGTCTGGAAACACCATATATTTT. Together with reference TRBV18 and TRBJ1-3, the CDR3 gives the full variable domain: NAGVMQNPRHLVRRRGQEARLRCSPMKGHSHVYWYRQLPEEGLKFMVYLQKENIIDESGMPKERFSAEFPKEGPSILRIQQVVRGDSAAYFCASSPLTGGSGNTIYFGEGSWLTVV.

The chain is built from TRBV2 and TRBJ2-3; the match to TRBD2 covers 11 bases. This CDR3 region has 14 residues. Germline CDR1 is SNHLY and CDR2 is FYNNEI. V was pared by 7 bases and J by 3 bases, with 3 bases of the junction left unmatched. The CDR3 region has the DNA TGTGCCAGCACTAGACTAGCGGGGACAGATACGCAGTATTTT. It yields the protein CASTRLAGTDTQYF. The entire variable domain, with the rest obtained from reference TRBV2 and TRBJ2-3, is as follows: EPEVTQTPSHQVTQMGQEVILRCVPISNHLYFYWYRQILGQKVEFLVSFYNNEISEKSEIFDDQFSVERPDGSNFTLKIRSTKLEDSAMYFCASTRLAGTDTQYFGPGTRLTVL.

The CDR3 DNA sequence: TGTGCCAGCAGCCTTCGTAGCGGGAGAAACACAGATACGCAGTATTTT. This sequence encodes CASSLRSGRNTDTQYF. This chain links TRBV3-1 (or the pseudogene TRBV3-2) with TRBJ2-3; 9 nucleotides line up with TRBD2. The junction had 7 bases not matched to a gene; V was cut back by 4 bases and J by 2 bases. CDR3 size: 16 residues. Germline V gene data show CDR1 as LGHDT and CDR2 as YNNKEL (reference sequence).

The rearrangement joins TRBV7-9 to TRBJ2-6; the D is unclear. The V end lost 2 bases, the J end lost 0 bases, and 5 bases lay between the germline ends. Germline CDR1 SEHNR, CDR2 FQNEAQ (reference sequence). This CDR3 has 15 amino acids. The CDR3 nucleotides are TGTGCCAGCAGCTTACAGTTCTCTGGGGCCAACGTCCTGACTTTC. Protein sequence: CASSLQFSGANVLTF.